One and the same sample provided the 3 T cell receptor beta chains below, sequenced in a study of PD-1 blockade in mismatch repair-deficient tumors. The assay was immunoSEQ multiplex PCR, and TCRdb's table has in-frame clones only and misses some. The table has about 22,000 clones, 80% to 90% seen once. Here the sequenced sample was peripheral blood, taken 2 weeks after starting pembrolizumab. The receptors originated from an adult with mismatch repair-deficient cancer.

This chain joins TRBV11-2 and TRBJ2-1; D is perhaps TRBD2 (6 bases). In germline, CDR1 is SGHAT, CDR2 FQNNGV. V was clipped by 4 bases and J by 4 bases, with 14 bases between them. The CDR3 consists of 15 residues. Written as DNA, the CDR3 is TGTGCCAGCAGCTCCGTGAAGGGACTTTACAATGAGCAGTTCTTC. Translating gives CASSSVKGLYNEQFF.

This sequence joins TRBV7-2 and TRBJ2-3; D not resolved. V lost 0 bases and J 1 base, leaving 11 bases between the germline ends. This CDR3 region has 16 residues. Germline V lookup: CDR1 SGHTA, CDR2 FQGNSA. For the CDR3, the DNA is TGTGCCAGCAGCTTAGCTCATCATTGGGGCACAGATACGCAGTATTTT. Its protein is CASSLAHHWGTDTQYF.

The J gene is TRBJ2-5, the V gene TRBV2, with D perhaps TRBD1 (8 bases). This CDR3 comprises 15 residues. The germline gives CDR1 SNHLY, CDR2 FYNNEI. Trimming took 9 bases from V and 3 from J, leaving 20 bases between them. The CDR3 is CASTGTGSGKETQYF. The CDR3 DNA reads as TGTGCCAGTACAGGGACAGGCAGCGGGAAAGAGACCCAGTACTTC.